This TCR beta chain was obtained from a study of CD8+CD57+ T cells in acquired aplastic anemia (dated by TCRdb to 2016 to 2018). In the study overall: On average, sorted CD4+ and CD8+ cells yielded roughly 3.4 ug of extracted DNA, with a range of about 0.19 to 30 ug. CD8+CD57+ expansion was defined as frequency above the mean frequency observed in healthy subjects. The paper as a whole reports these results and caveats: No significant difference in CD8+ Simpson's diversity was found between patients and healthy controls (P=0.060). Although roughly 29 CD8+ CDR3 sequences were shared by patients and controls, these sequences appeared highly expressed in patients and within the immunodominant clones of patients.

The CDR3, from cysteine to phenylalanine, totals 11 residues. Left in the record is the CDR3 DNA by itself, 33 bases read in frame from the first base. As encoded in the germline V gene, CDR1 is KGHDR while CDR2 is SFDVKD. V lost 9 bases and J lost 5 bases; the stretch between them is 7 bases long. For this clonotype: There is no known antigen for this receptor. No clone much larger than this one lies a single base away; base qualities are absent.

Flow cytometry had shown CD8+CD57+ cell expansion in the patients selected for sequencing. Severe acquired aplastic anemia was diagnosed in all patients according to International Study of Aplastic Anemia and Agranulocytosis and Camitta criteria. No patient had received any therapy when blood was sampled. In this study, sorted CD4+ and CD8+ T cells from the blood of healthy subjects and of severe aplastic anemia patients had their TCR repertoires deep-sequenced. Patients were enrolled in the USA under clinicaltrials.gov protocols 00001620, 01623167, 00001397, 00071045, 00081523 and 00961064. Ficoll-Paque density gradient centrifugation was used to isolate peripheral blood mononuclear cells. Before DNA extraction, CD4+ and CD8+ T cells were sorted with FACS or magnetic beads. Genomic DNA was used as template for profiling of TCR beta VDJ combinations and CDR3 sequences. An Illumina HiSeq 2000 was used for TCR repertoire sequencing. Turning to the authors' computational methods: Repertoire assessment relied on Simpson's diversity index, CDR3 size and DJ length profiles, and TRBV/TRBJ rearrangement plots. The immunodominant clone was defined as the most abundant DNA sequence in deep sequencing data. CDR3 amino acid sequences were screened for sharing across subjects and were compared with published repertoires and the VDJdb database. TCRdb handled the public reads itself, with Q25 trimming in fastp and clone calling in MiXCR, and kept productive beta chains. Rows are combined by CDR3 protein, so each entry shows the most common genes and DNA. The V and J calls, along with clone size, are taken from TCRdb and not from the paper's own processing. The sample table records roughly 290,000 distinct CDR3 sequences; 45% to 65% of these occur just once. 1% to 1.5% of the sample comes from the top ten.

This clonotype was obtained from a human donor with aplastic anemia. The rearranged segments are TRBV24-1 and TRBJ2-1, and perhaps TRBD2 as D gene, on 5 matching bases. The specimen was sorted CD4+, CD8+, or CD8+CD57+ T cells (not recorded which) from PBMCs. Here is the DNA: TGTGCCACCGGACTGCACAATGAGCAGTTCTTC. Its translation is CATGLHNEQFF.